A selection of T cell receptor beta chains follows, all from one sample in a study of glioma-infiltrating T cells after dendritic cell vaccination. The assay was immunoSEQ multiplex PCR, and TCRdb's table has in-frame clones only and misses some. The sample holds approximately 85,000 clones, 85% seen once. Sequenced here: blood, sampled after dendritic cell vaccination. The receptors here all came from a human donor with glioblastoma. Each CDR3 is given with its conserved first and last residue. The D gene is left open where the match is weak. Clone size is given for some rows only: seen once, a few or many times, or a class if the clone is expanded.

- | - | TRBJ2-1 | TRBV9 | TGTGCCAGCAGCGCCATGGACTTACACCACAATGAGCAGTTCTTC | CASSAMDLHHNEQFF
- | - | TRBJ1-5 | TRBV5-8 | TGTGCCAGCAGCTTGGGAAGAGGGACACCTAGCAATCAGCCCCAGCATTTT | CASSLGRGTPSNQPQHF
- | - | TRBJ2-2 | TRBV5-1 | TGCGCCAGCAGCTTCCGGGACACTCGGACCGGGGAGCTGTTTTTT | CASSFRDTRTGELFF
TRBD1 | - | TRBJ1-4 | TRBV7-9 | TGTGCCAGCAGCTTAGTCGGACAGGGCCTTTGGGAAAAACTGTTTTTT | CASSLVGQGLWEKLFF
- | - | TRBJ2-1 | TRBV7-3 | TGTGCCAGCAGCTTGGACCAGCGGTCTTCCTACAATGAGCAGTTCTTC | CASSLDQRSSYNEQFF
TRBD1 | few | TRBJ1-1 | TRBV20-1 | TGCAGTGCGAACGACAGGGCTGAAGCTTTCTTT | CSANDRAEAFF
- | once | TRBJ1-5 | TRBV19 | TGTGCCAGTAGTATTCCTCAGATGAATCAGCCCCAGCATTTT | CASSIPQMNQPQHF
- | - | TRBJ2-7 | TRBV27 | TGTGCCAGCAGTTTAACGGTCTCCTACGAGCAGTACTTC | CASSLTVSYEQYF
- | - | TRBJ1-5 | TRBV9 | TGTGCCAGCAGCGTAGACGGTCAGGGGCATCAGCCCCAGCATTTT | CASSVDGQGHQPQHF
TRBD1 | - | TRBJ1-2 | TRBV13 | TGTGCCAGCAGGACAGGGAGAGCTAACTATGGCTACACCTTC | CASRTGRANYGYTF
TRBD1 | - | TRBJ1-1 | TRBV19 | TGTGCCAGTAGTATAGAACCGGGACAGGGGAACACTGAAGCTTTCTTT | CASSIEPGQGNTEAFF
TRBD1 | - | TRBJ2-7 | TRBV19 | TGTGCCAGTAGTATAGACTGGGACAGGGCCTACGAGCAGTACTTC | CASSIDWDRAYEQYF
- | - | TRBJ2-7 | TRBV5-1 | TGCGCCAGCAGCTTAAACAGGGTCTTTGCTGCCGAGCAGTACTTC | CASSLNRVFAAEQYF
TRBD1 | once | TRBJ1-2 | TRBV4-3 | TGCGCCAGCAGCCAAGGCCGGGGACAGGAGGCCAACTATGGCTACACCTTC | CASSQGRGQEANYGYTF
TRBD1 | - | TRBJ2-5 | TRBV11-2 | TGTGCCAGCAGCTTAGGTACCGGGACAGGGAGCCAAGAGACCCAGTACTTC | CASSLGTGTGSQETQYF
TRBD1 | - | TRBJ1-1 | TRBV27 | TGTGCCAGCAGTTTAAACCAGGGGGCTGAAGCTTTCTTT | CASSLNQGAEAFF
TRBD2 | - | TRBJ2-7 | TRBV19 | TGTGCCAGTGGGGGGGGCTACGAGCAGTACTTC | CASGGGYEQYF
TRBD2 | - | TRBJ2-2 | TRBV2 | TGTGCCAGCAGGGGGGGACTAGCGGGAGACGGGGAGCTGTTTTTT | CASRGGLAGDGELFF
- | - | TRBJ1-2 | TRBV13 | TGTGCCAGCAGCTTAGGCCGTTTTAGTCAGGGGAACTATGGCTACACCTTC | CASSLGRFSQGNYGYTF
TRBD1 | once | TRBJ2-7 | TRBV5-4 | TGTGCCAGCAGCTTAGGGACAGCTACCTACGAGCAGTACTTC | CASSLGTATYEQYF
- | - | TRBJ2-7 | TRBV27 | TGTGCCAGCAGTTTCGGGCGGGGCGAGCAGTACTTC | CASSFGRGEQYF
- | - | TRBJ1-2 | TRBV6-6 | TGTGCCACCAACCCAGGTAGCGCAAGAACTAACTATGGCTACACCTTC | CATNPGSARTNYGYTF
TRBD1 | - | TRBJ2-3 | TRBV4-3 | TGCGCCAGCTCGGGACAGTCATCCGCAGATACGCAGTATTTT | CASSGQSSADTQYF
- | - | TRBJ2-3 | TRBV6-5 | TGTGCCAGCAGTTACTCGTGGTCGGGGAGTTCAGATACGCAGTATTTT | CASSYSWSGSSDTQYF
TRBD1 | - | TRBJ1-2 | TRBV15 | TGTGCCACCAGCAGTAGGACAGGCGCCTATGGCTACACCTTC | CATSSRTGAYGYTF
- | - | TRBJ2-3 | TRBV23-1 | TGCGCCAGCAGTCAATCTCGGGACACCCAAACAGATACGCAGTATTTT | CASSQSRDTQTDTQYF
TRBD1 | - | TRBJ2-7 | TRBV5-6 | TGTGCCAGCAGCTTGCGTCGACAGGGCAGGCAGTACTTC | CASSLRRQGRQYF
- | - | TRBJ2-7 | TRBV27 | TGTGCCAGCAGTTTGACGGGGACCTACGAGCAGTACTTC | CASSLTGTYEQYF
- | - | TRBJ2-7 | TRBV18 | TGTGCCAGCTCACCGGACAGTTCGGGCTACGAGCAGTACTTC | CASSPDSSGYEQYF
TRBD1 | - | TRBJ1-5 | TRBV28 | TGTGCCAGCACCCCGGGACAGGGGCATCAGCCCCAGCATTTT | CASTPGQGHQPQHF
TRBD2 | - | TRBJ2-2 | TRBV7-9 | TGTGCCAGCAGCTCTCTAGCGGGGGTCACCGGGGAGCTGTTTTTT | CASSSLAGVTGELFF
TRBD1 | - | TRBJ2-7 | TRBV2 | TGTGCCAGCAGGGACAGGGGAAGCTACGAGCAGTACTTC | CASRDRGSYEQYF
- | few | TRBJ2-5 | TRBV25-1 | TGTGCCAGCAGTACCGGGACAAAGAAGGAAGAGACCCAGTACTTC | CASSTGTKKEETQYF
- | - | TRBJ2-7 | TRBV10-3 | TGTGCCATCAGTGAGTCGAAGTCAGGGTGGTGGGAGCAGTACTTC | CAISESKSGWWEQYF
TRBD1 | few | TRBJ2-7 | TRBV5-6 | TGTGCCAGCAGCTTCAATAGGGGGCCGTACGAGCAGTACTTC | CASSFNRGPYEQYF
TRBD1 | - | TRBJ1-1 | TRBV18 | TGTGCCAGCTCACAGGGGACAGAGACTGAAGCTTTCTTT | CASSQGTETEAFF
- | - | TRBJ2-2 | TRBV6-1 | TGTGCCAGCAGTGAAGAAGAGGGGGGGAGCACCGGGGAGCTGTTTTTT | CASSEEEGGSTGELFF
- | few | TRBJ2-5 | TRBV4-2 | TGTGCCAGCAGCCAAGATTGGTCAGGGGTCGAGACCCAGTACTTC | CASSQDWSGVETQYF
- | - | TRBJ1-1 | TRBV5-6 | TGTGCCAGCAGCTCCGAATTGGGGCCAAACACTGAAGCTTTCTTT | CASSSELGPNTEAFF
- | - | TRBJ1-1 | TRBV7-9 | TGTGCCAGCAGCTTAGGTTCACTTGAAGCTTTCTTT | CASSLGSLEAFF
- | - | TRBJ2-7 | TRBV18 | TGTGCCAGCTCACCACCTGGCGGATCCTACGAGCAGTACTTC | CASSPPGGSYEQYF
- | - | TRBJ1-3 | TRBV25-1 | TGTGCCAGCAGTGGGCAGGGCTGGTCTGGAAACACCATATATTTT | CASSGQGWSGNTIYF
- | - | TRBJ1-2 | TRBV7-9 | TGTGCCAGCAGCCTAGGGGTAGGGCAGGGGAACTATGGCTACACCTTC | CASSLGVGQGNYGYTF